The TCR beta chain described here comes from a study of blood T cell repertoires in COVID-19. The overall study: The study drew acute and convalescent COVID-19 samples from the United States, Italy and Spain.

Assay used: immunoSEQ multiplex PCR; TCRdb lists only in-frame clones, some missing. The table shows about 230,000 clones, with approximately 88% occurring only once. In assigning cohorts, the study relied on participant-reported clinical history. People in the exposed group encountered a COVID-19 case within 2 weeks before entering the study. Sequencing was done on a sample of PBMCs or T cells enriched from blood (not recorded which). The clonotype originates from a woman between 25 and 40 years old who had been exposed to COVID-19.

This chain's CDR3 is CASSLNKGGSYEQYF. The DNA for the CDR3 is TGTGCCAGCAGCTTAAATAAGGGGGGGTCCTACGAGCAGTACTTC. The chain is built from TRBV7-9 and TRBJ2-7, with D possibly matching TRBD2 (7 bases). Germline V lookup: CDR1 SEHNR, CDR2 FQNEAQ (reference sequence). CDR3 size: 15 residues. Trimming stripped 2 bases from V and 1 base from J, with 12 bases between.